These T cell receptor beta chains were read from a single sample in a study of tissue T cells after allogeneic stem cell transplantation. This table comes from immunoSEQ multiplex PCR, and its TCRdb copy is limited to in-frame clones, with some not included. The repertoire holds fewer than 30,000 clones, with 65% to 90% as singletons. Sequencing was performed on blood, taken before transplantation. These receptors were obtained from a woman aged 18-55 years who later had graft-versus-host disease after an allogeneic stem cell transplant. Both conserved end residues are part of each CDR3. D genes are given only for firm matches. Some rows mark clone size as missing; the rest say once, few, many or name a class of expanded clone.

14 | TRBD1 | . | TRBJ2-3 | TRBV15 | CATSRKTGEDTQYF | TGTGCCACCAGCAGAAAGACAGGGGAAGATACGCAGTATTTT
18 | TRBD2 | . | TRBJ2-3 | TRBV15 | CATSRELLAGTSTDTQYF | TGTGCCACCAGCAGAGAATTATTAGCGGGAACTAGCACAGATACGCAGTATTTT
14 | TRBD1 | . | TRBJ1-2 | TRBV5-4 | CASSFQGGFPGYTF | TGTGCCAGCAGCTTTCAGGGGGGCTTTCCTGGCTACACCTTC
14 | TRBD2 | . | TRBJ2-3 | TRBV6-4 | CASSDSRETDTQYF | TGTGCCAGCAGTGACTCGCGGGAGACAGATACGCAGTATTTT
12 | TRBD1 | . | TRBJ1-1 | TRBV29-1 | CSVGTGETEAFF | TGCAGCGTGGGGACAGGGGAAACTGAAGCTTTCTTT
12 | . | . | TRBJ2-7 | TRBV7-2 | CASSLRVGEQYF | TGTGCCAGCAGCTTGCGGGTAGGCGAGCAGTACTTC
16 | TRBD2 | few | TRBJ2-2 | TRBV5-4 | CASSTGPSGDTGELFF | TGTGCCAGCAGCACGGGCCCTAGCGGGGATACCGGGGAGCTGTTTTTT
13 | . | . | TRBJ2-7 | TRBV11-3 | CASSLRASSEQYF | TGTGCCAGCAGCTTAAGGGCTAGCAGCGAGCAGTACTTC
12 | . | . | TRBJ1-4 | TRBV2 | CASRGTEEKLFF | TGTGCCAGCAGGGGGACCGAAGAAAAACTGTTTTTT
14 | . | . | TRBJ1-1 | TRBV19 | CASSIGQKNTEAFF | TGTGCCAGTAGTATAGGACAGAAAAACACTGAAGCTTTCTTT
16 | . | . | TRBJ1-5 | TRBV28 | CASSLPRTAEDQPQHF | TGTGCCAGCAGTTTACCCCGGACAGCCGAGGATCAGCCCCAGCATTTT
15 | TRBD2 | few | TRBJ2-3 | TRBV5-5 | CASKVAGVVADTQYF | TGTGCCAGCAAGGTAGCGGGAGTAGTGGCAGATACGCAGTATTTT
13 | . | . | TRBJ1-2 | TRBV5-4 | CASSLPAGYGYTF | TGTGCCAGCAGCTTGCCGGCGGGCTATGGCTACACCTTC
13 | . | . | TRBJ1-1 | TRBV7-3 | CASSFTKNTEAFF | TGTGCCAGCAGCTTTACAAAGAACACTGAAGCTTTCTTT
14 | TRBD1 | . | TRBJ1-1 | TRBV5-1 | CASSLGQGFTEAFF | TGCGCCAGCAGCTTAGGACAGGGGTTCACTGAAGCTTTCTTT
15 | TRBD2 | . | TRBJ2-1 | TRBV5-1 | CASSLAAGGYNEQFF | TGCGCCAGCAGCTTGGCGGCGGGAGGATACAATGAGCAGTTCTTC
12 | . | . | TRBJ2-7 | TRBV13 | CASSLNRYEQYF | TGTGCCAGCAGCTTAAATCGGTACGAGCAGTACTTC
16 | . | . | TRBJ2-1 | TRBV4-2 | CASSQVPKSSYNEQFF | TGTGCCAGCAGCCAAGTCCCTAAGAGCTCCTACAATGAGCAGTTCTTC
17 | TRBD2 | . | TRBJ2-7 | TRBV15 | CATSRGGGAGKSYEQYF | TGTGCCACCAGCAGAGGCGGGGGGGCGGGAAAGAGCTACGAGCAGTACTTC
17 | TRBD1 | . | TRBJ2-7 | TRBV5-4 | CASSLGPTGQSSYEQYF | TGTGCCAGCAGCTTGGGGCCGACGGGACAGAGCTCCTACGAGCAGTACTTC
16 | . | . | TRBJ1-6 | TRBV5-6 | CASSSEWGSYNSPLHF | TGTGCCAGCAGCTCCGAGTGGGGGTCCTATAATTCACCCCTCCACTTT
14 | . | few | TRBJ1-5 | TRBV4-3 | CASSHKAGNQPQHF | TGCGCCAGCAGCCACAAAGCGGGCAATCAGCCCCAGCATTTT
16 | . | . | TRBJ1-2 | TRBV6-4 | CASSDKQGRDSGGYTF | TGTGCCAGCAGTGACAAGCAGGGAAGGGATTCGGGAGGCTACACCTTC
15 | . | . | TRBJ1-1 | TRBV27 | CASSLSNGGDTEAFF | TGTGCCAGCAGTCTAAGTAACGGAGGGGACACTGAAGCTTTCTTT
14 | . | few | TRBJ2-3 | TRBV6-2/TRBV6-3 | CASSYTHGVDTQYF | TGTGCCAGCAGTTACACTCACGGGGTCGATACGCAGTATTTT
17 | . | . | TRBJ2-3 | TRBV18 | CASSYTGPGGGYDTQYF | TGTGCCAGCTCCTACACCGGCCCCGGCGGGGGCTATGATACGCAGTATTTT
15 | TRBD2 | . | TRBJ2-1 | TRBV19 | CASSEGLAGANEQFF | TGTGCCAGTAGCGAGGGACTAGCGGGAGCAAATGAGCAGTTCTTC
15 | TRBD2 | . | TRBJ2-5 | TRBV19 | CASSIVLAGDETQYF | TGTGCCAGTAGTATCGTACTAGCGGGAGATGAGACCCAGTACTTC
15 | . | . | TRBJ2-7 | TRBV19 | CASSISPDSSYEQYF | TGTGCCAGTAGTATATCTCCGGACAGCTCCTACGAGCAGTACTTC
15 | . | . | TRBJ2-7 | TRBV5-1 | CASSSLPDTFGEQYF | TGCGCCAGCAGCTCACTCCCGGACACCTTTGGTGAGCAGTACTTC
16 | . | . | TRBJ2-7 | TRBV3-1/TRBV3-2 | CASSQVMSNPTYEQYF | TGTGCCAGCAGCCAAGTGATGAGTAACCCGACCTACGAGCAGTACTTC
17 | . | . | TRBJ1-6 | TRBV30 | CAWSVSEGFTYNSPLHF | TGTGCCTGGAGTGTATCTGAGGGGTTTACCTATAATTCACCCCTCCACTTT
17 | . | . | TRBJ1-1 | TRBV24-1 | CATSDPAAPTGKTEAFF | TGTGCCACCAGTGATCCGGCGGCCCCCACAGGGAAGACTGAAGCTTTCTTT
12 | . | . | TRBJ1-1 | TRBV2 | CASLALNTEAFF | TGTGCCAGCCTAGCCCTGAACACTGAAGCTTTCTTT
15 | TRBD1 | . | TRBJ1-1 | TRBV7-8 | CASSAGTGGYTEAFF | TGTGCCAGCAGCGCAGGGACAGGGGGCTACACTGAAGCTTTCTTT
17 | TRBD2 | . | TRBJ2-7 | TRBV4-1 | CASSHPSGRGARHEQYF | TGCGCCAGCAGCCATCCTAGCGGGAGAGGAGCACGGCACGAGCAGTACTTC
15 | . | . | TRBJ1-1 | TRBV6-5 | CASRLINREYTEAFF | TGTGCCAGCAGATTGATCAACAGGGAGTACACTGAAGCTTTCTTT
12 | . | once | TRBJ1-1 | TRBV16 | CASSPLGPGAFF | TGTGCCAGCAGCCCTCTCGGGCCGGGAGCTTTCTTT
16 | TRBD2 | . | TRBJ2-1 | TRBV5-4 | CASSPAGDGVLVGQFF | TGTGCCAGCAGCCCGGCGGGGGACGGGGTATTGGTTGGGCAGTTCTTC
14 | . | . | TRBJ2-7 | TRBV27 | CASSFAPHTYEQYF | TGTGCCAGCAGTTTTGCACCCCACACCTACGAGCAGTACTTC
17 | TRBD2 | . | TRBJ2-1 | TRBV18 | CASSPLSGGRLGNEQFF | TGTGCCAGCTCACCACTTAGCGGGGGCCGCCTGGGGAATGAGCAGTTCTTC
19 | . | . | TRBJ1-6 | TRBV18 | CASSPPKFDRDRENSPLHF | TGTGCCAGCTCACCACCGAAATTCGACAGAGACCGGGAGAATTCACCCCTCCACTTT
13 | . | . | TRBJ2-3 | TRBV29-1 | CSVDWGRTDTQYF | TGCAGCGTTGACTGGGGTCGCACAGATACGCAGTATTTT
16 | TRBD1 | . | TRBJ2-7 | TRBV19 | CASSPSGGQGAYEQYF | TGTGCCAGTAGTCCCTCCGGGGGACAGGGGGCCTACGAGCAGTACTTC
10 | . | once | TRBJ2-3 | TRBV13 | CASSRDTQYF | TGTGCCAGCAGCAGGGATACGCAGTATTTT
13 | . | . | TRBJ1-2 | TRBV18 | CASSKDRVYGYTF | TGTGCCAGCTCCAAGGACAGAGTCTATGGCTACACCTTC
14 | . | . | TRBJ1-1 | TRBV10-3 | CAISGQARDTEAFF | TGTGCCATCAGTGGACAAGCTAGGGACACTGAAGCTTTCTTT
16 | TRBD1 | . | TRBJ2-3 | TRBV9 | CASSVVETGGADTQYF | TGTGCCAGCAGCGTAGTGGAGACAGGGGGCGCAGATACGCAGTATTTT
13 | TRBD1 | . | TRBJ1-1 | TRBV9 | CASSGDRGAEAFF | TGTGCCAGCAGCGGGGACAGGGGAGCTGAAGCTTTCTTT
18 | TRBD1 | . | TRBJ1-4 | TRBV7-7 | CASSPGQGLPPTNEKLFF | TGTGCCAGCAGCCCGGGACAGGGGCTTCCCCCAACTAATGAAAAACTGTTTTTT
14 | . | . | TRBJ1-4 | TRBV27 | CASSPLAWNEKLFF | TGTGCCAGCAGTCCCCTCGCCTGGAATGAAAAACTGTTTTTT
14 | TRBD1 | . | TRBJ1-2 | TRBV27 | CASSLDRGLGGYTF | TGTGCCAGCAGTCTTGACAGGGGGCTGGGCGGCTACACCTTC
11 | . | . | TRBJ1-4 | TRBV19 | CASRRGEKLFF | TGTGCCAGTCGGCGCGGGGAAAAACTGTTTTTT
14 | . | . | TRBJ1-2 | TRBV9 | CASSVGGGTYGYTF | TGTGCCAGCAGCGTAGGGGGGGGTACCTATGGCTACACCTTC